This T cell receptor beta chain was captured by sequencing in a study of cytomegalovirus exposure and HLA in healthy donors. Use of 60 Vbeta and 13 Jbeta primers characterized the PCR. Assay used: immunoSEQ multiplex PCR; TCRdb lists only in-frame clones, some missing. The sample lists roughly 100,000 clones; around four fifths were seen once. The TCR comes from a middle-aged man in good health and CMV-seronegative. Specimen: PBMCs.

Here the CDR3 DNA reads TGCGCCAGCAGCCGGGACCGGGAGTACGAGCAGTACTTC. Translated, it gives CASSRDREYEQYF. This chain uses TRBV5-1 with TRBJ2-7; D may be TRBD2 (6 bases). This CDR3 has 13 amino acids. Trimming took 4 bases from V and 4 from J, leaving 12 bases between them. Looked up from germline, CDR1 is SGHRS and CDR2 is YFSETQ.